This T cell receptor beta chain was observed in a study of T cell responses to AZD1222 COVID-19 vaccine. The study's findings and limits: Mostly white British, mostly female donors; authors suggested clonal diversity may be underestimated. The study sampled repertoires only after the peak T cell response. Per reports, nearly half of all spike-specific TCRs target regions that are unmutated in variants.

CDR3 length equals 15 residues. Deletions cut 4 bases from V and 2 bases from J, with 14 bases between. Sequencing used immunoSEQ multiplex PCR; TCRdb keeps in-frame clones, though not all of them. This table has approximately 110,000 clones, around 92% appearing once. About this clone itself: Antigen unknown.

Sequencing used peripheral blood, obtained on day 0 of AZD1222 vaccination. The chain is built from TRBV23-1 and TRBJ1-2; D unresolved. Being an ORF, TRBV23-1 has a function that is uncertain. The receptor's source is an adult in good health. The CDR3 nucleotides are TGCGCCAGCAGTCGTCCGACGGTGAAGAACTATGGCTACACCTTC. Its translation: CASSRPTVKNYGYTF.